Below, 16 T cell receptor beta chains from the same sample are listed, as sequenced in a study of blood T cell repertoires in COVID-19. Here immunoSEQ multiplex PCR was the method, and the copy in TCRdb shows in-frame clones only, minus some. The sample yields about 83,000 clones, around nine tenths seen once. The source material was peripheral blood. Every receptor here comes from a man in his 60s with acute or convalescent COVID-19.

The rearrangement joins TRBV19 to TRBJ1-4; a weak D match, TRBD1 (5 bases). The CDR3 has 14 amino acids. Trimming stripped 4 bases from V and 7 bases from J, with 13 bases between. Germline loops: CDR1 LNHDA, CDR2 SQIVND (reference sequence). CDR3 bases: TGTGCCAGTAGTACGTGGGGCTGGAGTGAAAAACTGTTTTTT. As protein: CASSTWGWSEKLFF.

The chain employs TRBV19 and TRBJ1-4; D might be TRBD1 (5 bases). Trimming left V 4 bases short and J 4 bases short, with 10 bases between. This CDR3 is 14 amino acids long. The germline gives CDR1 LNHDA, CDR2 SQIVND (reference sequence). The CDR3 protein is CASSTKQVNEKLFF. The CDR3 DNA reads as TGTGCCAGTAGTACGAAACAGGTTAATGAAAAACTGTTTTTT. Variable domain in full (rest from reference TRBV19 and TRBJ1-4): DGGITQSPKYLFRKEGQNVTLSCEQNLNHDAMYWYRQDPGQGLRLIYYSQIVNDFQKGDIAEGYSVSREKKESFPLTVTSAQKNPTAFYLCASSTKQVNEKLFFGSGTQLSVL.

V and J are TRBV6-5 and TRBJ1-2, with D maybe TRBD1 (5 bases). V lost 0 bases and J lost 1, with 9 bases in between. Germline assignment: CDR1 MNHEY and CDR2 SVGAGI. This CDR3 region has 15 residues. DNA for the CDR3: TGTGCCAGCAGTTACTCGATAGGGGTTAACTATGGCTACACCTTC. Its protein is CASSYSIGVNYGYTF.

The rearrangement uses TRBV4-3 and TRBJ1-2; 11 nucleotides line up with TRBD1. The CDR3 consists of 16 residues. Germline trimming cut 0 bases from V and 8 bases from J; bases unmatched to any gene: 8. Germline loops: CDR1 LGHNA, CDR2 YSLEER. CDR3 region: CASSQDVGQGVGGYTF. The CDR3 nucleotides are TGCGCCAGCAGCCAAGATGTGGGACAGGGGGTGGGCGGCTACACCTTC.

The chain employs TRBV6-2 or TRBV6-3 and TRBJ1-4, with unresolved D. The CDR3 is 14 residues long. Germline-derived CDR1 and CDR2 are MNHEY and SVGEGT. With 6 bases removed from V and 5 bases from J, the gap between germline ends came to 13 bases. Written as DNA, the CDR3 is TGTGCCAGCAGCGATCTTGGGCTGAATGAAAAACTGTTTTTT. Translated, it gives CASSDLGLNEKLFF.

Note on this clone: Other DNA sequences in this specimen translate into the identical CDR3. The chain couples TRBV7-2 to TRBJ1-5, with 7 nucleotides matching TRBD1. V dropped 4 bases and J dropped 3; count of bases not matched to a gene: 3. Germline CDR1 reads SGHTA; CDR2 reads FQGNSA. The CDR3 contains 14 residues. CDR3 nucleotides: TGTGCCAGCAGCTCGACAGGGTTCAATCAGCCCCAGCATTTT. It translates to CASSSTGFNQPQHF.

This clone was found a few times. The CDR3 sequence is CASRLQGIDEKLFF. CDR3 coding DNA: TGTGCCAGCAGATTACAGGGAATTGATGAAAAACTGTTTTTT. The V call is TRBV2, the J call TRBJ1-4; D is perhaps TRBD1 (6 bases). CDR1 SNHLY and CDR2 FYNNEI come from the germline V gene. The CDR3 covers 14 residues. Between the trimmed V and J ends, which lost 6 bases and 6 bases, there was a span of 14 bases.

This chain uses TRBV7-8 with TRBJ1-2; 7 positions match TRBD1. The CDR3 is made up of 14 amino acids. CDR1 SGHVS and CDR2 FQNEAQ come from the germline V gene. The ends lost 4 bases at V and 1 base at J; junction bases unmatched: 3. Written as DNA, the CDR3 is TGTGCCAGCAGCTCGGGACAGAATAACTATGGCTACACCTTC. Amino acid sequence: CASSSGQNNYGYTF.

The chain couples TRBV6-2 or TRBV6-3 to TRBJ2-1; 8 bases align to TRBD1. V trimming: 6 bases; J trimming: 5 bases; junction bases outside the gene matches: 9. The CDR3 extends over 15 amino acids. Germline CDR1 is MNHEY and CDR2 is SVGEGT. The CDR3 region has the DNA TGTGCCAGCAGCCGAACAGGGGGTCTAAACAATGAGCAGTTCTTC. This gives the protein CASSRTGGLNNEQFF.

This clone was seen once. CDR3 region: CASSPRTGVHGYTF. DNA for the CDR3: TGTGCCAGCAGCCCCAGGACAGGGGTACATGGCTACACCTTC. V and J are TRBV7-8 and TRBJ1-2, with 9 bases fitting TRBD1. With V trimmed by 5 bases and J by 6 bases, 7 bases remained unmatched. CDR1 is SGHVS and CDR2 is FQNEAQ in the germline V gene. The length of the CDR3 is 14 residues.

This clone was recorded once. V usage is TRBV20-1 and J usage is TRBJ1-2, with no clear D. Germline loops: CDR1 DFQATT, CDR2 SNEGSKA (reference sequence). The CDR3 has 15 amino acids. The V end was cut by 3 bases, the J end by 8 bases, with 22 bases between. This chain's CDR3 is CSASFSVQPSQGYTF. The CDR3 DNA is TGCAGTGCTAGTTTTTCTGTACAGCCTTCTCAAGGCTACACCTTC.

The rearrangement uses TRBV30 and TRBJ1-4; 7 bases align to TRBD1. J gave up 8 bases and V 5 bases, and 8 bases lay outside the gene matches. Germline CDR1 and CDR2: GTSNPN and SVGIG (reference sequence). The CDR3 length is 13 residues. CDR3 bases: TGTGCCTGGGACACAGGGGTGGGGGAAAAACTGTTTTTT. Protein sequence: CAWDTGVGEKLFF. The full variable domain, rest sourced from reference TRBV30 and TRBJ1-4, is SQTIHQWPATLVQPVGSPLSLECTVEGTSNPNLYWYRQAAGRGLQLLFYSVGIGQISSEVPQNLSASRPQDRQFILSSKKLLLSDSGFYLCAWDTGVGEKLFFGSGTQLSVL.

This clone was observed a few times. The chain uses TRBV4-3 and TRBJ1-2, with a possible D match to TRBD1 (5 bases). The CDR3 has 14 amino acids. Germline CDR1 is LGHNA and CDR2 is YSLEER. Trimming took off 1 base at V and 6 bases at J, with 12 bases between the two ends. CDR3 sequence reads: CASSQGGGGDGYTF. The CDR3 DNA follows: TGCGCCAGCAGCCAAGGGGGTGGAGGGGATGGCTACACCTTC.

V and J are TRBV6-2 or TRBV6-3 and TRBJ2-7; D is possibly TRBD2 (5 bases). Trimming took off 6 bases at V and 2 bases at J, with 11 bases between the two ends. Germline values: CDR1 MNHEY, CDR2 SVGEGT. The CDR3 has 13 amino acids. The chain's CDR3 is CASSVGVAYEQYF. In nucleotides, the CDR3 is TGTGCCAGCAGCGTCGGGGTTGCCTACGAGCAGTACTTC.

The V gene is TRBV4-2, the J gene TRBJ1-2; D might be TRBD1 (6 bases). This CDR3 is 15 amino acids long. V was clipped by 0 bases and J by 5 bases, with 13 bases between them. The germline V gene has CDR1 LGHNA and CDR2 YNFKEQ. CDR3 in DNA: TGTGCCAGCAGCCAAGAGGGGGGGGCCGGGTATGGCTACACCTTC. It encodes CASSQEGGAGYGYTF.

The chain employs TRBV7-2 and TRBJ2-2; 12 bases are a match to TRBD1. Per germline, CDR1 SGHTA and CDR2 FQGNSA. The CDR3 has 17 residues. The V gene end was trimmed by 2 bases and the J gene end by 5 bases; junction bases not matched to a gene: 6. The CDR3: CASSLSAGQGATGELFF. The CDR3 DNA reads TGTGCCAGCAGCTTATCCGCGGGACAGGGGGCTACCGGGGAGCTGTTTTTT. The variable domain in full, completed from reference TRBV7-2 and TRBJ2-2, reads GAGVSQSPSNKVTEKGKDVELRCDPISGHTALYWYRQSLGQGLEFLIYFQGNSAPDKSGLPSDRFSAERTGGSVSTLTIQRTQQEDSAVYLCASSLSAGQGATGELFFGEGSRLTVL.